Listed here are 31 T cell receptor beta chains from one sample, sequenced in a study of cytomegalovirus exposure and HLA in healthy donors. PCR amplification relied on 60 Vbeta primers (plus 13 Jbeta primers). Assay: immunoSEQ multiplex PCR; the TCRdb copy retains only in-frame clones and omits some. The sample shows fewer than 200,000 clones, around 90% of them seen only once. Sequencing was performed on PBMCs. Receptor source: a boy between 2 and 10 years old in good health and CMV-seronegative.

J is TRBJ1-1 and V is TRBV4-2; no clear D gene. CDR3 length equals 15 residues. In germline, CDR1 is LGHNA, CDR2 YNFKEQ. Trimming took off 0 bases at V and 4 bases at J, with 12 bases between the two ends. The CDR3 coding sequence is TGTGCCAGCAGCCAAGAGATTCCGGTCGGCACTGAAGCTTTCTTT. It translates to CASSQEIPVGTEAFF.

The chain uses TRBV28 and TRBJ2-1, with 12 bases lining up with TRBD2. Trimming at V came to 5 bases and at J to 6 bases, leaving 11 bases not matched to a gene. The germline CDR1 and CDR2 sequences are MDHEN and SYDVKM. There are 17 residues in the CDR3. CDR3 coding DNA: TGTGCCAGCAGTCAAAGACTAGCGGGAGTGGGCGGCAATGAGCAGTTCTTC. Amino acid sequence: CASSQRLAGVGGNEQFF.

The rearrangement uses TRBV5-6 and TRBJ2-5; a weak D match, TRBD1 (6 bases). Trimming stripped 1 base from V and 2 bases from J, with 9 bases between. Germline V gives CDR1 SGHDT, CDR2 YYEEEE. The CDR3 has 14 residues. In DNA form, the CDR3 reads TGTGCCAGCAGCTTGTGGGGACAACAAGAGACCCAGTACTTC. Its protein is CASSLWGQQETQYF.

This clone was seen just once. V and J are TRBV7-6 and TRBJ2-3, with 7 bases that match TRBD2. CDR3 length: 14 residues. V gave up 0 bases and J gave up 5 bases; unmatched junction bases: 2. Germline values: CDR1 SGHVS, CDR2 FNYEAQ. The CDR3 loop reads CASSLAGGVDTQYF. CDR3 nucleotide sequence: TGTGCCAGCAGCTTAGCGGGGGGGGTAGATACGCAGTATTTT. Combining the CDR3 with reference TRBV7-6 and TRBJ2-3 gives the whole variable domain GAGVSQSPRYKVTKRGQDVALRCDPISGHVSLYWYRQALGQGPEFLTYFNYEAQQDKSGLPNDRFSAERPEGSISTLTIQRTEQRDSAMYRCASSLAGGVDTQYFGPGTRLTVL.

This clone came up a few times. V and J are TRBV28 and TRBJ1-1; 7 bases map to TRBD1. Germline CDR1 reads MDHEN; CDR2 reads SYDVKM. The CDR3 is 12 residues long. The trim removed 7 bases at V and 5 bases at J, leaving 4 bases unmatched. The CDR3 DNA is TGTGCCAGCAAAGTACAGGGGACTGAAGCTTTCTTT. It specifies CASKVQGTEAFF.

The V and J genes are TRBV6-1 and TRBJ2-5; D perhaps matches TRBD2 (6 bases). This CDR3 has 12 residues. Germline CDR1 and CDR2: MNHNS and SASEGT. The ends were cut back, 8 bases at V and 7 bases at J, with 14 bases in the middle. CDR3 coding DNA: TGTGCCAGCCAGGCGGGGTACGGGACCCAGTACTTC. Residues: CASQAGYGTQYF.

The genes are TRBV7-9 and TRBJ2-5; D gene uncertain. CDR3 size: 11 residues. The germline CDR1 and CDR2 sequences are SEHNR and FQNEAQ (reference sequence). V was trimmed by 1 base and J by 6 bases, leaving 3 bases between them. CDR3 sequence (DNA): TGTGCCAGCAGCTTAGGGCAGACCCAGTACTTC. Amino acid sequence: CASSLGQTQYF.

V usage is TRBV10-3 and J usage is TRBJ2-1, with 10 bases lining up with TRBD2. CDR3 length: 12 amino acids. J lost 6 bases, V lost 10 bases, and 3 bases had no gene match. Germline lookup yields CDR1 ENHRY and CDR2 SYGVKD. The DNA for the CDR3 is TGTGCCACGGGACTAGCGAGCAATGAGCAGTTCTTC. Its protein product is CATGLASNEQFF.

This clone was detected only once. CDR3 DNA sequence: TGTGCCAGCGGGGAGTATGGCTACACCTTC. It codes for CASGEYGYTF. V usage is TRBV28 and J usage is TRBJ1-2, with D hard to call. Germline CDR1 MDHEN, CDR2 SYDVKM. This CDR3 has 10 amino acids. V lost 8 bases to trimming and J lost 5 bases, with 6 bases between them.

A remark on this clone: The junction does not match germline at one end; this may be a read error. This CDR3 is CSSSFPAGGNKNIQYF. CDR3 bases: TGTTCCAGCAGCTTTCCGGCGGGAGGGAACAAAAACATTCAGTACTTC. This sequence joins TRBV7-9 and TRBJ2-4; 9 bases agree with TRBD2. The CDR3 sequence is 16 residues long. The germline gives CDR1 SEHNR, CDR2 FQNEAQ (reference sequence).

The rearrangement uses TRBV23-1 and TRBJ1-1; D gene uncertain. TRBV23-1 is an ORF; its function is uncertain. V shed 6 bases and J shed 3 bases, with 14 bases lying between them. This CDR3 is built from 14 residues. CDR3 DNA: TGCGCCAGCAGCCGCCGTGGCACCGACACTGAAGCTTTCTTT. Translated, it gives CASSRRGTDTEAFF.

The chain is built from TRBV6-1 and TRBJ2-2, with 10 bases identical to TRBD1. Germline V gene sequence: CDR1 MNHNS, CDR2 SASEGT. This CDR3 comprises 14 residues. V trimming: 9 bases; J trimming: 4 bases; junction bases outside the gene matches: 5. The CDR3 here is CASKTGGFTGELFF. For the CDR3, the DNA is TGTGCCAGTAAGACAGGGGGCTTCACCGGGGAGCTGTTTTTT.

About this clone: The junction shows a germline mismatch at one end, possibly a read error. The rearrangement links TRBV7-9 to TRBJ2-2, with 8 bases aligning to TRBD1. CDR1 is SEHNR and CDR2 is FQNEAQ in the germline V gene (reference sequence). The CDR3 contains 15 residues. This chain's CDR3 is CSSSLDRGITGELFF. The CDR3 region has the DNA TGTTCCAGCAGCCTCGACAGGGGTATCACCGGGGAGCTGTTTTTT.

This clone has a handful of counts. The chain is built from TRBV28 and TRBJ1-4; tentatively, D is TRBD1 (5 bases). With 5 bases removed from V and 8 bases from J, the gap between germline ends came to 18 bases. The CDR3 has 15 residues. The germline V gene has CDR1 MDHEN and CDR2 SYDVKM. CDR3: CASSTYRDGREKLFF. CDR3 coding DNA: TGTGCCAGCAGTACATACCGGGACGGGAGGGAAAAACTGTTTTTT.

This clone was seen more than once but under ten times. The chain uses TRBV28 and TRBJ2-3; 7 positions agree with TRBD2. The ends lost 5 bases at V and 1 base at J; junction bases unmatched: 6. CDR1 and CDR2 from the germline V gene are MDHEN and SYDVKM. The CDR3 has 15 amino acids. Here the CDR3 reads CASSPQRGGTDTQYF. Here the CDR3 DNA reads TGTGCCAGCAGTCCCCAGCGGGGAGGCACAGATACGCAGTATTTT. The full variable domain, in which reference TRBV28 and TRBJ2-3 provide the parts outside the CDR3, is DVKVTQSSRYLVKRTGEKVFLECVQDMDHENMFWYRQDPGLGLRLIYFSYDVKMKEKGDIPEGYSVSREKKERFSLILESASTNQTSMYLCASSPQRGGTDTQYFGPGTRLTVL.

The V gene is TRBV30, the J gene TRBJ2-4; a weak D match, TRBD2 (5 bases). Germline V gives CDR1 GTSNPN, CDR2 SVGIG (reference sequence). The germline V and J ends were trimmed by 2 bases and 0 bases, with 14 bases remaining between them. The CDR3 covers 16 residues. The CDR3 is CAWSSVGALAKNIQYF. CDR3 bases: TGTGCCTGGAGTTCGGTGGGAGCACTAGCCAAAAACATTCAGTACTTC.

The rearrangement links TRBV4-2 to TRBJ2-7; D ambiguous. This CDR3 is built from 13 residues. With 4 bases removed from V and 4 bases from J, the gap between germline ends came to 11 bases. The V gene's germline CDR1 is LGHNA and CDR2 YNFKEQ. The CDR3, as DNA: TGTGCCAGCAGCCCCGAAAACTCTTACGAGCAGTACTTC. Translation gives CASSPENSYEQYF.

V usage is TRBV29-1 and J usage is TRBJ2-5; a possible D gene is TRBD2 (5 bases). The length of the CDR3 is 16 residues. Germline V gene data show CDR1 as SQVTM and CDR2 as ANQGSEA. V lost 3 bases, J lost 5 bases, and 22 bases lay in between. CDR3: CSVDPEAGPTEETQYF. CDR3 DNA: TGCAGCGTTGATCCAGAGGCGGGCCCCACCGAGGAGACCCAGTACTTC.

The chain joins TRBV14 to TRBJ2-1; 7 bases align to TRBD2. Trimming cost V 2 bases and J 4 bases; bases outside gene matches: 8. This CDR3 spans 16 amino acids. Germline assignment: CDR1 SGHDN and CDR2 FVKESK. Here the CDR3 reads CASSQPLAKLYNEQFF. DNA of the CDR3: TGTGCCAGCAGCCAACCACTAGCGAAATTGTACAATGAGCAGTTCTTC.

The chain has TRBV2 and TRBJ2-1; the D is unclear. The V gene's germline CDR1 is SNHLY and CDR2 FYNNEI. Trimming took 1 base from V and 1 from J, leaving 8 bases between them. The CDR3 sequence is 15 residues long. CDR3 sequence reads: CASSEGRLSYNEQFF. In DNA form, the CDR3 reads TGTGCCAGCAGTGAAGGGCGACTTTCCTACAATGAGCAGTTCTTC.

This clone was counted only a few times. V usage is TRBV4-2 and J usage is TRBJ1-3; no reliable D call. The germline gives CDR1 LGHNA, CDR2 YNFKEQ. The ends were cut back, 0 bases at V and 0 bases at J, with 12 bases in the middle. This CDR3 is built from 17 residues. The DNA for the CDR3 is TGTGCCAGCAGCCAAGATATCACAGCCAACTCTGGAAACACCATATATTTT. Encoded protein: CASSQDITANSGNTIYF.

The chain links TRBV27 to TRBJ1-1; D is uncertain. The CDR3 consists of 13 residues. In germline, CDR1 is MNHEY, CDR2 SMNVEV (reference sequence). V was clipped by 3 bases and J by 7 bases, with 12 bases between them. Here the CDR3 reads CASSFTGGGEAFF. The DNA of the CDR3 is TGTGCCAGCAGTTTTACGGGTGGAGGTGAAGCTTTCTTT.

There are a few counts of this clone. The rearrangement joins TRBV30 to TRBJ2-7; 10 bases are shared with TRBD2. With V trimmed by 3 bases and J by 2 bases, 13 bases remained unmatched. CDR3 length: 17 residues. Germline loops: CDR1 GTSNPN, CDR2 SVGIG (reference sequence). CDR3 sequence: CAWRSMGTSDKPYEQYF. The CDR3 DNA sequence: TGTGCCTGGAGGTCCATGGGGACTAGCGATAAGCCCTACGAGCAGTACTTC.

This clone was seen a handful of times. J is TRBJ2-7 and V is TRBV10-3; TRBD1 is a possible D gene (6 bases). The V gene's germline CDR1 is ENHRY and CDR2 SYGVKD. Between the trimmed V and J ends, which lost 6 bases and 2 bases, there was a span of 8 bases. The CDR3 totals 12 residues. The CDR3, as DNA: TGTGCCATCAGGGACAGCCCCTACGAGCAGTACTTC. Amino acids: CAIRDSPYEQYF.

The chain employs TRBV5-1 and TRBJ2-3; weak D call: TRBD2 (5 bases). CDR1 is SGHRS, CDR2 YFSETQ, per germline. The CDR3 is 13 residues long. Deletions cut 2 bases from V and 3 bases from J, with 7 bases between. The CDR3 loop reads CASSLGGTDTQYF. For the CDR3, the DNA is TGCGCCAGCAGCTTAGGCGGGACAGATACGCAGTATTTT.

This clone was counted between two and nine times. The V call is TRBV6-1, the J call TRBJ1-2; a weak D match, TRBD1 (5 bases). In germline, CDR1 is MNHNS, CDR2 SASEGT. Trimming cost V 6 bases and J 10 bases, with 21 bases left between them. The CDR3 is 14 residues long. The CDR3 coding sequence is TGTGCCAGCAGCCGGGACTTACTATCAGATGACTACACCTTC. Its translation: CASSRDLLSDDYTF.

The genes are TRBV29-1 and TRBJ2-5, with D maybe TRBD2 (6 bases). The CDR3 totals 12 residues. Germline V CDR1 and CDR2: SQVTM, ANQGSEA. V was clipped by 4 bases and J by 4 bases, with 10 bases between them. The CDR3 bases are TGCAGCGTTGTAAGGGGAGGAGAGACCCAGTACTTC. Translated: CSVVRGGETQYF.

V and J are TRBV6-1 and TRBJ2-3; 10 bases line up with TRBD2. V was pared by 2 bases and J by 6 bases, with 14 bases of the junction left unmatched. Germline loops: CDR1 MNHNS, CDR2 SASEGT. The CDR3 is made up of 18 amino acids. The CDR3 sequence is CASSEHPRASGSVDTQYF. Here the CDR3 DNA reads TGTGCCAGCAGTGAACATCCGAGGGCTAGCGGGAGTGTGGATACGCAGTATTTT.

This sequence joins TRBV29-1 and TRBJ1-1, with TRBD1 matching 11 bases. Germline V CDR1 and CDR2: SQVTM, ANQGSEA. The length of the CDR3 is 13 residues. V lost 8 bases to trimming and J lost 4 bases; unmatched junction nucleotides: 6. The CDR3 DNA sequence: TGCAGCTCCCCCGGGACAGGGGGCACTGAAGCTTTCTTT. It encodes CSSPGTGGTEAFF.

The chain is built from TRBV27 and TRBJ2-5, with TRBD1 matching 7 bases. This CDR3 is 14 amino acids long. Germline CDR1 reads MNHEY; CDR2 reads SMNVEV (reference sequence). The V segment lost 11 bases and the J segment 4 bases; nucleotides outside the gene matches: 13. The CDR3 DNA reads TGTGCCGCCAGGGCAGGGGGTCTTTCAGAGACCCAGTACTTC. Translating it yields CAARAGGLSETQYF.

The CDR3 nucleotides read TGTGCCAGCAGCGTCACGGGACAGGGGGACTACGAGCAGTACTTC. This encodes CASSVTGQGDYEQYF. The chain recombines TRBV9 with TRBJ2-7; 11 bases map to TRBD1. There are 15 residues in the CDR3. Germline V gene sequence: CDR1 SGDLS, CDR2 YYNGEE. V trimming: 2 bases; J trimming: 3 bases; junction bases outside the gene matches: 4.